The sequence of this T cell receptor beta chain was determined in a study of OX40 agonist ivuxolimab in advanced cancers. Findings and limits, study-wide: The specificity for antigen of the expanded peripheral T cells was not determined.

Data came from immunoSEQ multiplex PCR; TCRdb stores just in-frame clones and leaves some out. The table records around 45,000 clones, 75% to 90% of them present only once. Comments on this clone: Its antigen is currently unknown.

The specimen comprised CD4+ or CD8+ T cells sorted from blood, sampled in a trial of the OX40 agonist ivuxolimab. The receptor comes from an adult with an advanced solid tumor such as melanoma, head and neck, liver or kidney cancer.

For the CDR3, the DNA is TGTGCCACCCTTGAGCGGGGGGGCGTGGGTACAGATACGCAGTATTTT. This sequence encodes CATLERGGVGTDTQYF. This rearrangement joins TRBV5-4 to TRBJ2-3; 10 bases are a match to TRBD2. This CDR3 is 16 amino acids long. Per the germline V gene, CDR1 is SGHNT and CDR2 is YYREEE (reference sequence). J was trimmed by 3 bases and V by 9 bases; bases with no gene match: 13. Using reference TRBV5-4 and TRBJ2-3 for the parts outside the CDR3, the full variable domain is ETGVTQSPTHLIKTRGQQVTLRCSSQSGHNTVSWYQQALGQGPQFIFQYYREEENGRGNFPPRFSGLQFPNYSSELNVNALELDDSALYLCATLERGGVGTDTQYFGPGTRLTVL.